The T cell receptor beta chain described here comes from a study of T cells in tuberculosis (dated by TCRdb to the late 2010s). General notes on the study: To characterize T cells specific for the mycobacterial lipid antigen glucose monomycolate (GMM), the study used CD1B tetramers together with high-throughput TCR immunosequencing. IGRA-negative adolescents, IGRA-positive adolescents with latent tuberculosis and adults with active tuberculosis, some 11 per group, were compared in a South African clinical cohort.

With regard to this clone: The target of this receptor is not known. No base qualities exist here, and no much larger clone lies one base off it.

CDR1 and CDR2 were assigned from the germline V gene as SNHLY and FYNNEI. From cysteine to phenylalanine, the CDR3 is 15 amino acids long. Just the 45-base CDR3 DNA is kept, in frame starting at base 1. A distance of 14 bases separates the germline ends of V and J, which lose 3 bases and 4 bases respectively. The immunoSEQ multiplex PCR assay was used to generate TCR libraries, with TCR-beta and/or TCR-alpha/delta assays applied to each sample. Amplified TCR libraries were sequenced on the Illumina high-throughput platform. Per the authors' processing: Clustering and dimensionality reduction relied on pairwise TCRdist distances among GMM-specific receptors from T cells that were either sorted ex vivo or expanded in vitro. The score assigned to each clinical repertoire was mean NN-distance, meaning the average TCRdist to the nearest 10% of tetramer-positive reference sequences. GEM TCR motif frequency was computed as the fraction of unique TCRs matching known GEM sequences by V/J usage and CDR3 length. Active tuberculosis was classified by linear discriminant analysis with leave-one-out cross-validation, implemented in scikit-learn. Held by TCRdb, this immuneACCESS table contains in-frame sequences only and omits some clones. Under half of the omission traces to an unresolved V gene where checked; the cause of the rest is unknown. V, J and clone size derive from that table, while D and trimming were established from the DNA sequence. Present in this sample are 25,000 to 30,000 clones, roughly 93% of which were seen just once. The leading ten clones occupy over 4% of the sample.

At study entry, a tuberculin skin test and the QuantiFERON-TB GOLD In-Tube IGRA were used to screen adolescents for latent tuberculosis infection. Immunosequencing of unsorted cryopreserved PBMC covered, on average, roughly 93,000 T cells per clinical donor. Eleven high schools in the Worcester region of the Western Cape, South Africa, served as enrollment sites for adolescents aged 12 to 18 years. About ten M. tuberculosis-infected adolescents and some 10 uninfected adolescents, matched for age and sex, were selected. PBMC from adolescents were isolated by density centrifugation from freshly drawn heparinized blood and then cryopreserved. What the study reported, not specific to this receptor: Smaller NN-distances were partly driven by shorter CDR3-alpha lengths in active tuberculosis patients, and statistical significance was not reached for the TCR-beta difference. A classifier using the diverse GMM-specific repertoire reached approximately 89% accuracy (AUROC roughly 0.9), compared with approximately 70% accuracy using GEM motif frequencies. Smaller mean NN-distances to GMM-specific TCRs were observed in active tuberculosis TCR-alpha repertoires than in IGRA-negative controls, suggesting clonal expansion of GMM-specific TCRs. Clinical samples were selected based on the availability of cryopreserved specimens, with adults included as active tuberculosis cases and adolescents included as controls.

The V gene is TRBV2 and the J gene is TRBJ2-3; a tentative D call is TRBD2 (7 bases match). Sequenced: PBMCs. The origin of this receptor is a donor aged 5-35 years with latent tuberculosis or without tuberculosis infection. The nucleotides are TGTGCCAGCAGTGATGAGGGGGGGCCGGCAGATACGCAGTATTTT. The translation is CASSDEGGPADTQYF. Joined to the reference TRBV2 and TRBJ2-3 proteins, this CDR3 gives the full variable domain: EPEVTQTPSHQVTQMGQEVILRCVPISNHLYFYWYRQILGQKVEFLVSFYNNEISEKSEIFDDQFSVERPDGSNFTLKIRSTKLEDSAMYFCASSDEGGPADTQYFGPGTRLTVL.